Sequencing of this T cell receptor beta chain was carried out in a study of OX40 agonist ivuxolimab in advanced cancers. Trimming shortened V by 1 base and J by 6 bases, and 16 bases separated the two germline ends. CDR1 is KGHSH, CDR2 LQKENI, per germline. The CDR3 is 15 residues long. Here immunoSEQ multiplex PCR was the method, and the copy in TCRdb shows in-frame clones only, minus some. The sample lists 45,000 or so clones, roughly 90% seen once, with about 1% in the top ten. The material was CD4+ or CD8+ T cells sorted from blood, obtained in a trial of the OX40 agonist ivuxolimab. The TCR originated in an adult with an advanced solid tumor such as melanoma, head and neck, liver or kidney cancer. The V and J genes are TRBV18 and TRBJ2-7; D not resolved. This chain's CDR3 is CASSPLIGALAEQYF. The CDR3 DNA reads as TGTGCCAGCTCACCACTTATTGGAGCGTTAGCCGAGCAGTACTTC.